Sequencing of this TCR beta chain was carried out in a study of Tregs in tolerant kidney transplant recipients. Study-level background: The nonmyeloablative bone marrow transplants came from related graft donors, with transient mixed chimerism.

Only in-frame clones appear in the TCRdb table, and some are missing; sequencing was by immunoSEQ multiplex PCR. The sample holds about 69,000 clones, approximately 88% seen once. As regards this clone: Its antigen is not identified.

Study-level points and caveats: Few patients were studied, so findings need validation in larger groups. Tolerant patients' donor-specific Tregs expanded beyond overall Tregs, suggesting antigen-driven growth.

Sample: CD4+ T cells from blood, taken before the transplant. The receptor was derived from a human donor who received a combined kidney and bone marrow transplant.

In DNA, the CDR3 is TGTGCCAGCAGTTTATCCCCACAGGGATATGAAAAACTGTTTTTT. Translated: CASSLSPQGYEKLFF. The chain links TRBV27 to TRBJ1-4; D is perhaps TRBD1 (6 bases). Germline CDR1 and CDR2: MNHEY and SMNVEV (reference sequence). The CDR3 extends over 15 amino acids. With 0 bases removed from V and 6 bases from J, the gap between germline ends came to 11 bases. The full variable domain, rest sourced from reference TRBV27 and TRBJ1-4, is EAQVTQNPRYLITVTGKKLTVTCSQNMNHEYMSWYRQDPGLGLRQIYYSMNVEVTDKGDVPEGYKVSRKEKRNFPLILESPSPNQTSLYFCASSLSPQGYEKLFFGSGTQLSVL.